This TCR beta chain was retrieved from a study of T-cell memory formation after mild COVID-19. Across the study: For the most part, TCR clusters were specific to one donor.

V was pared by 5 bases and J by 2 bases, with 5 bases of the junction left unmatched. The CDR3 length is 14 residues. Germline CDR1 reads SGHTA; CDR2 reads FQGNSA. MiXCR, applied by TCRdb to the 5' RACE reads, yields one record per CDR3 protein. The profile shows fewer than 550,000 distinct CDR3 sequences, around 18% of them singletons. This clonotype was seen many times. Its antigen is undetermined. Findings of the study overall: Cross-reactive memory apparently joined, as some responding clones appeared in pre-infection memory. Contracting clones, day 15 to 85, had balanced CD4/CD8, and later expanders favored CD4+.

V is TRBV7-2 and J is TRBJ2-5, with 7 bases fitting TRBD1. The origin of this receptor is an adult woman who had mild COVID-19 (a few samples of this study predate the infection). Cell type and time point are not known. The sample was PBMCs or a T cell subset sorted from them (not recorded which). CDR3 bases: TGTGCCAGCAGCCTGGGGACAGAACAAGAGACCCAGTACTTC. Translating it yields CASSLGTEQETQYF.